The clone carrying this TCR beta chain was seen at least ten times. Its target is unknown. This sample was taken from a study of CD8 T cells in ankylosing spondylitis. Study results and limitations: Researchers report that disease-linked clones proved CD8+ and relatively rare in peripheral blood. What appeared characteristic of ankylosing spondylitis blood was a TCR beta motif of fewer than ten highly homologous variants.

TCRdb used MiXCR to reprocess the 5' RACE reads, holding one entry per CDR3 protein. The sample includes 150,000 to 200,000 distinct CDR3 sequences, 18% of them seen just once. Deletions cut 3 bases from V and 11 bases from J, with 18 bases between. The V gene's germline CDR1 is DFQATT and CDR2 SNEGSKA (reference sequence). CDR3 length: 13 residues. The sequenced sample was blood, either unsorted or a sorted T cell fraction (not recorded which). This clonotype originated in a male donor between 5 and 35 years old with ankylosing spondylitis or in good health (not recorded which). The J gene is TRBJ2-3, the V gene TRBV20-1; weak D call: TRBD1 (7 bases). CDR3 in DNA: TGCAGTGCTAGGAGGGGGCTAGCGCAAGAGCAGTATTTT. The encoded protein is CSARRGLAQEQYF.